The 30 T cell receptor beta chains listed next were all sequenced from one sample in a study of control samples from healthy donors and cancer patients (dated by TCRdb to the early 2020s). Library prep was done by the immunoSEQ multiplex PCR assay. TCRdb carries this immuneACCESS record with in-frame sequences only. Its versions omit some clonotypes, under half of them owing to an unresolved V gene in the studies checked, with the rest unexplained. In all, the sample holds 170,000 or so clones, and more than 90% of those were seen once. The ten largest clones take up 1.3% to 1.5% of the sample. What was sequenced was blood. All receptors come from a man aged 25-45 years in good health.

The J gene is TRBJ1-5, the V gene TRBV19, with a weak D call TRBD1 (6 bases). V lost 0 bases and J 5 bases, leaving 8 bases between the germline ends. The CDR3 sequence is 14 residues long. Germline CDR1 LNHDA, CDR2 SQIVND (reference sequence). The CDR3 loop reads CASSIETGYQPQHF. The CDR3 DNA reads TGTGCCAGTAGTATAGAAACAGGGTATCAGCCCCAGCATTTT.

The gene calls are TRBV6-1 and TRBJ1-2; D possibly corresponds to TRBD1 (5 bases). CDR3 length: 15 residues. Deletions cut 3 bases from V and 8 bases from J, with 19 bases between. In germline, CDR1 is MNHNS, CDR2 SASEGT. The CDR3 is CASSDWAGPLGGYTF. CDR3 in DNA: TGTGCCAGCAGTGATTGGGCAGGGCCGTTGGGGGGCTACACCTTC.

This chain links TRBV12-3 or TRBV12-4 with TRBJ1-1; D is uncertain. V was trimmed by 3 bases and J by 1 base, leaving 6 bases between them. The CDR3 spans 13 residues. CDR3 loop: CASSFDGNTEAFF. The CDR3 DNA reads TGTGCCAGCAGTTTCGACGGGAACACTGAAGCTTTCTTT.

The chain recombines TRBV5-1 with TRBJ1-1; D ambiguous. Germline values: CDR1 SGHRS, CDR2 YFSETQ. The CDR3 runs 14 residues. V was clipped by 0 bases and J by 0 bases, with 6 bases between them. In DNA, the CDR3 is TGCGCCAGCAGCTTGGCGACGGTGAACACTGAAGCTTTCTTT. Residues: CASSLATVNTEAFF.

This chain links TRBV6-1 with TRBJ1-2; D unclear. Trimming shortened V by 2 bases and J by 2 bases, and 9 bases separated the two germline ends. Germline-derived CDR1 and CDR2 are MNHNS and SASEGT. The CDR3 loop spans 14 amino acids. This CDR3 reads CASSELRVNYGYTF. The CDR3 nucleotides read TGTGCCAGCAGTGAACTTAGGGTCAACTATGGCTACACCTTC.

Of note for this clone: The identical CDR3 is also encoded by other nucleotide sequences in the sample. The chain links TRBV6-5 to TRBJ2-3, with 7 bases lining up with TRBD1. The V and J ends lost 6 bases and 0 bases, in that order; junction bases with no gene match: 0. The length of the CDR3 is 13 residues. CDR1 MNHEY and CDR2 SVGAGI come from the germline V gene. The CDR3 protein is CASRDRSTDTQYF. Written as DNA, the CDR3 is TGTGCCAGCAGGGACAGGAGCACAGATACGCAGTATTTT.

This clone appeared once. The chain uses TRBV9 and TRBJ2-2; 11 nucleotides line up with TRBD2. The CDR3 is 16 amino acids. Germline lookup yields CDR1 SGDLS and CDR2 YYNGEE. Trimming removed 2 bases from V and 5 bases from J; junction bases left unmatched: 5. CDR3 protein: CASSVGASGGTGELFF. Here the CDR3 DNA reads TGTGCCAGCAGCGTTGGGGCTAGCGGGGGGACCGGGGAGCTGTTTTTT.

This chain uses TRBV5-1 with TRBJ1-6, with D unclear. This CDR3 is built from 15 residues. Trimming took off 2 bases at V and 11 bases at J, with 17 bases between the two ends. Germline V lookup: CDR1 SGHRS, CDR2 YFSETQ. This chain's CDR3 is CASSLTVDQWTPLHF. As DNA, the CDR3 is TGCGCCAGCAGCTTAACGGTAGACCAGTGGACACCCCTCCACTTT.

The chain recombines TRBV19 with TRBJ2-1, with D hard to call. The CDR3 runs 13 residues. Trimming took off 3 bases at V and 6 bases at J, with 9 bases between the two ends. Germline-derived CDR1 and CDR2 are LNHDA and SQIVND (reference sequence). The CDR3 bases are TGTGCCAGTAGTATCCGGCACCGCAATGAGCAGTTCTTC. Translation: CASSIRHRNEQFF.

The CDR3: CASRDRGSTGELFF. As DNA, the CDR3 is TGTGCCAGCAGGGATCGGGGGTCGACCGGGGAGCTGTTTTTT. The V call is TRBV2, the J call TRBJ2-2, with a weak D call TRBD2 (6 bases). Trimming left V 6 bases short and J 5 bases short, with 13 bases between. The length of the CDR3 is 14 residues. Germline assignment: CDR1 SNHLY and CDR2 FYNNEI.

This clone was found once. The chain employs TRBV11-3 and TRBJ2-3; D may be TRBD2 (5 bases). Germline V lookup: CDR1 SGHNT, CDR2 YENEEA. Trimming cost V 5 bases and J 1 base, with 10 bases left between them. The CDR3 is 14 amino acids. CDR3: CASSPGLRTDTQYF. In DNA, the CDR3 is TGTGCCAGCAGCCCCGGACTCCGCACAGATACGCAGTATTTT.

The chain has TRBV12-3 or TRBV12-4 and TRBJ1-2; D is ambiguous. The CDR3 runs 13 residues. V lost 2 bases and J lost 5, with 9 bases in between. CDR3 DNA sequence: TGTGCCAGCAGTTTACAGACATCGTATGGCTACACCTTC. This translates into CASSLQTSYGYTF.

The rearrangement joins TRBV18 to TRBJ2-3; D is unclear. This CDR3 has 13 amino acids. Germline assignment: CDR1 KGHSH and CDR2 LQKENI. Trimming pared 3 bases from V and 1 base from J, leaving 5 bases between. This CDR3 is CASSPKGTDTQYF. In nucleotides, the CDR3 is TGTGCCAGCTCACCCAAAGGCACAGATACGCAGTATTTT.

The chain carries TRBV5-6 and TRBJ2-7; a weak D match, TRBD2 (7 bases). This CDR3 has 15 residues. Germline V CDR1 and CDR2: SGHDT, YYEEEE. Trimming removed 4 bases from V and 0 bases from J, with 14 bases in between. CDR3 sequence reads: CASSPSGGHSYEQYF. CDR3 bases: TGTGCCAGCAGCCCCTCGGGGGGCCACTCCTACGAGCAGTACTTC. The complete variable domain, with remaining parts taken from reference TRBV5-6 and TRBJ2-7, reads DAGVTQSPTHLIKTRGQQVTLRCSPKSGHDTVSWYQQALGQGPQFIFQYYEEEERQRGNFPDRFSGHQFPNYSSELNVNALLLGDSALYLCASSPSGGHSYEQYFGPGTRLTVT.

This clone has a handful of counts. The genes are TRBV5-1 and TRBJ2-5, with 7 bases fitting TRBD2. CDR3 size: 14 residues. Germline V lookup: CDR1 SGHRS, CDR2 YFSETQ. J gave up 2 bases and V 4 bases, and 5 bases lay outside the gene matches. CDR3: CASSRGDEQETQYF. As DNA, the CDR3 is TGCGCCAGCAGCCGGGGGGACGAGCAAGAGACCCAGTACTTC.

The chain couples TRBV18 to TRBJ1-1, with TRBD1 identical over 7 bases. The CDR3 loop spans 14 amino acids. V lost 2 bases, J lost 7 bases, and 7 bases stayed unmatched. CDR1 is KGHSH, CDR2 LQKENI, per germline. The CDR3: CASSPSGQLGEAFF. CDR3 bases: TGTGCCAGCTCACCATCGGGACAGCTGGGTGAAGCTTTCTTT.

Written as DNA, the CDR3 is TGTGCCAGCAGCCAAGGGACTAGGGGGGAGCAGTTCTTC. This translates into CASSQGTRGEQFF. V gene TRBV3-1 (or the pseudogene TRBV3-2) combines with J gene TRBJ2-1, with D perhaps matching TRBD2 (7 bases). The CDR3 runs 13 residues. Trimming took off 1 base at V and 10 bases at J, with 11 bases between the two ends. The germline CDR1 and CDR2 sequences are LGHDT and YNNKEL (reference sequence).

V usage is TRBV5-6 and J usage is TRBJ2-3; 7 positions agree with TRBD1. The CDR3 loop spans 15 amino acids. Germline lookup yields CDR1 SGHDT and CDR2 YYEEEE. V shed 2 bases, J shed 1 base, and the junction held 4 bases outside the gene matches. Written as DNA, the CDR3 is TGTGCCAGCAGCTTAGAGGGGGCGGGCACAGATACGCAGTATTTT. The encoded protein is CASSLEGAGTDTQYF.

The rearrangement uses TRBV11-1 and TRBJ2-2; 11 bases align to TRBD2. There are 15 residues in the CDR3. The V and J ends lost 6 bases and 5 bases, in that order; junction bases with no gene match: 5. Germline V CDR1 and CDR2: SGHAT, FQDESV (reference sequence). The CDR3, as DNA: TGTGCCAGCAGGCTGGGACTAGCGGAAACCGGGGAGCTGTTTTTT. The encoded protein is CASRLGLAETGELFF.

The CDR3 protein is CASRTGTGLGEQYF. The CDR3 DNA reads TGCGCCAGCAGAACCGGGACAGGTCTGGGTGAGCAGTACTTC. The chain employs TRBV10-2 and TRBJ2-7; 8 bases line up with TRBD1. CDR1 WSHSY and CDR2 SAAADI come from the germline V gene. This CDR3 has 14 residues. V lost 6 bases, J lost 7 bases, and 11 bases stayed unmatched.

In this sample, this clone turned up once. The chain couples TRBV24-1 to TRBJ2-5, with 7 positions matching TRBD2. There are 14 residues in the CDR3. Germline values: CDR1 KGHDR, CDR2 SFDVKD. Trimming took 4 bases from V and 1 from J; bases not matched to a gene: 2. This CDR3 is CATSEASGQETQYF. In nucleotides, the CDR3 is TGTGCCACCAGTGAGGCTAGCGGCCAAGAGACCCAGTACTTC.

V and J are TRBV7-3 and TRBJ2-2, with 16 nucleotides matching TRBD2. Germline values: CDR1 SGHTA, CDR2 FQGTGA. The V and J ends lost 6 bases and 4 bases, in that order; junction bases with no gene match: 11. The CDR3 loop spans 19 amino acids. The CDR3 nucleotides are TGTGCCAGCAGGCTACCGGGACTAGCGGGAGGGGCGAGCACCGGGGAGCTGTTTTTT. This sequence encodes CASRLPGLAGGASTGELFF.

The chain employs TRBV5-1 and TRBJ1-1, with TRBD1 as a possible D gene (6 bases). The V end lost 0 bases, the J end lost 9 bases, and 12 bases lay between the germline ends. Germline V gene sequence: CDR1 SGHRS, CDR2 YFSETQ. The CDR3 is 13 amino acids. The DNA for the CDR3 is TGCGCCAGCAGCTTGGTTGGACAGAATAAAGCTTTCTTT. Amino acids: CASSLVGQNKAFF.

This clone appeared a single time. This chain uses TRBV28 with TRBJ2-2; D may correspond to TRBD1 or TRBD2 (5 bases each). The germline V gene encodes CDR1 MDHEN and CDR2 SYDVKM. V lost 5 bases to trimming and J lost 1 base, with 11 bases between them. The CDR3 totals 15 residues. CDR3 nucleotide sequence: TGTGCCAGCAGTGCCGGGACGGGGAACACCGGGGAGCTGTTTTTT. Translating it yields CASSAGTGNTGELFF.

The CDR3 reads CASSQDPNSPLHF. The CDR3 DNA reads TGTGCCAGCAGCCAAGACCCCAATTCACCCCTCCACTTT. This sequence joins TRBV14 and TRBJ1-6, with unresolved D. The CDR3 is 13 amino acids. The germline V gene has CDR1 SGHDN and CDR2 FVKESK. V lost 0 bases and J 7 bases, leaving 4 bases between the germline ends.

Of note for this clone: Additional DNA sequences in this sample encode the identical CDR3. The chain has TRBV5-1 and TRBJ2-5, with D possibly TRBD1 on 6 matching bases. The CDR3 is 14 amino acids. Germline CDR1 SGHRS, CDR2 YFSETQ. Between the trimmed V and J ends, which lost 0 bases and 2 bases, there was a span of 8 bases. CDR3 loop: CASSLGRGQETQYF. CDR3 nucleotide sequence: TGCGCCAGCAGCTTGGGCAGGGGACAAGAGACCCAGTACTTC. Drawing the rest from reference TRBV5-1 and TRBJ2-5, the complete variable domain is KAGVTQTPRYLIKTRGQQVTLSCSPISGHRSVSWYQQTPGQGLQFLFEYFSETQRNKGNFPGRFSGRQFSNSRSEMNVSTLELGDSALYLCASSLGRGQETQYFGPGTRLLVL.

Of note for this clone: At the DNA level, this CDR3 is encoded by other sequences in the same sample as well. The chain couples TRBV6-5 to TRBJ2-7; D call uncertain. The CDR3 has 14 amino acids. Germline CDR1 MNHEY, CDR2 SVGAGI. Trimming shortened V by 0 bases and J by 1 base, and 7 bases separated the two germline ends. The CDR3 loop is CASSYSGRSYEQYF. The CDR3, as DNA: TGTGCCAGCAGTTACTCGGGCAGGTCCTACGAGCAGTACTTC.

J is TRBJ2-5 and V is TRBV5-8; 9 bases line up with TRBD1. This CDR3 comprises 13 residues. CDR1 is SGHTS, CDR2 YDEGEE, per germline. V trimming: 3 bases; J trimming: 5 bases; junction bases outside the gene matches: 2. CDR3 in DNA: TGTGCCAGCAGCTACAGGGGGCACGAGACCCAGTACTTC. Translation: CASSYRGHETQYF.

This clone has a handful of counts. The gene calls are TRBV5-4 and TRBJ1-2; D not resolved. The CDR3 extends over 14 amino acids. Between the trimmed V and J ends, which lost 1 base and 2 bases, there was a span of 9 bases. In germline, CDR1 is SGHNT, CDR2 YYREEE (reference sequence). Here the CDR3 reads CASSLPRENYGYTF. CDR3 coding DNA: TGTGCCAGCAGCTTGCCGAGGGAAAACTATGGCTACACCTTC.

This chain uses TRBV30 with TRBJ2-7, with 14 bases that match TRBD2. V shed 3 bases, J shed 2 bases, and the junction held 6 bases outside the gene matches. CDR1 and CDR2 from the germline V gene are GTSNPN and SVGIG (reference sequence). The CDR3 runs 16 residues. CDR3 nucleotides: TGTGCCTGGAGCGCATTGGGACTAGCGGGGGCCTACGAGCAGTACTTC. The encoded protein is CAWSALGLAGAYEQYF. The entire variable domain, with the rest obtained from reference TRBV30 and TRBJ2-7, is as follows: SQTIHQWPATLVQPVGSPLSLECTVEGTSNPNLYWYRQAAGRGLQLLFYSVGIGQISSEVPQNLSASRPQDRQFILSSKKLLLSDSGFYLCAWSALGLAGAYEQYFGPGTRLTVT.